This T cell receptor beta chain was recovered during a study of blood T cells in healthy people across ages. Findings of the study overall: A strong correlation between TCR beta diversity and naive T cell percentage was seen.

Alongside a J-beta primer mix, a sample-barcoded 5' primer served in a second PCR lasting roughly 7 to 11 cycles. TCRdb redid the calling of the 5' RACE reads with MiXCR, one entry per CDR3 protein. The data show approximately 290,000 distinct CDR3 sequences, with 25% to 30% seen just once and roughly 30% held by the top ten. Germline CDR1 is SGDLS and CDR2 is YYNGEE. V was trimmed by 0 bases and J by 4 bases, leaving 11 bases between them. This CDR3 is 14 amino acids long. The donors, all healthy, were Caucasians living in Russia, aged roughly 6 to 100. PBMCs, at least 7 million per sample, were isolated. Note on this clonotype: Its antigen remains unidentified.

Sequencing was carried out using blood. This TCR derives from a woman aged 70-85 years in good health. The V call is TRBV9, the J call TRBJ2-7; D is uncertain. The CDR3 loop is CASSVGPGEYEQYF. The CDR3 DNA sequence: TGTGCCAGCAGCGTAGGACCTGGAGAATACGAGCAGTACTTC.